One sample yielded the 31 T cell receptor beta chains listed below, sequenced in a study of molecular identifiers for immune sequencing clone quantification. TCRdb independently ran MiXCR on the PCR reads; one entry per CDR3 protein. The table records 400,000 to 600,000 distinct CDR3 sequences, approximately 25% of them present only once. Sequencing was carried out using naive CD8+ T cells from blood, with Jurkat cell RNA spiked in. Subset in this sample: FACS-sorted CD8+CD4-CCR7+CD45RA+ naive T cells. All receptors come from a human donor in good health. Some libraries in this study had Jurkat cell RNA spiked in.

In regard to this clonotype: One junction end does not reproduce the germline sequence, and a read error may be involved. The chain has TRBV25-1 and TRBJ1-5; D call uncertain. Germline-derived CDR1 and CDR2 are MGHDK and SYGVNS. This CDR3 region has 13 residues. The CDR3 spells CVSSESLGQPQHF. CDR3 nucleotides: TGTGTCAGCAGTGAATCATTAGGTCAGCCCCAGCATTTT. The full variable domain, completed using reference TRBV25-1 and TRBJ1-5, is EADIYQTPRYLVIGTGKKITLECSQTMGHDKMYWYQQDPGMELHLIHYSYGVNSTEKGDLSSESTVSRIRTEHFPLTLESARPSHTSQYLCVSSESLGQPQHFGDGTRLSIL.

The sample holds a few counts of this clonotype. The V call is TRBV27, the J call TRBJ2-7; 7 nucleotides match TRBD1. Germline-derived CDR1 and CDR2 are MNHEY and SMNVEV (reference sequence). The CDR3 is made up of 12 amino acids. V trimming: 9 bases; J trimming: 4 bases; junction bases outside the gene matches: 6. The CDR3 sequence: CARRTGRYEQYF. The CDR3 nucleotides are TGTGCCAGAAGGACAGGAAGATACGAGCAGTACTTC.

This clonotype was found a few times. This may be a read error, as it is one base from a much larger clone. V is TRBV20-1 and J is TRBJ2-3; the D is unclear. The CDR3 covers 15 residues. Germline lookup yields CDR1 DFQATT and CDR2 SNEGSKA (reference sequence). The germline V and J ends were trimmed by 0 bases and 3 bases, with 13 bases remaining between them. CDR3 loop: CSARDHRWLTDTQYF. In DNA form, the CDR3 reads TGCAGTGCTAGAGATCATCGGTGGCTGACAGATACGCAGTATTTT.

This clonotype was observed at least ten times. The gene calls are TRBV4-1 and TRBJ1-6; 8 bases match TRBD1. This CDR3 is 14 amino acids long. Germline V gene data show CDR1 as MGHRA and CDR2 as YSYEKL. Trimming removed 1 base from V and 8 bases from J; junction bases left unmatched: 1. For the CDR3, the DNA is TGCGCCAGCAGCCAAGCAGGGGGCCATTCACCCCTCCACTTT. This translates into CASSQAGGHSPLHF.

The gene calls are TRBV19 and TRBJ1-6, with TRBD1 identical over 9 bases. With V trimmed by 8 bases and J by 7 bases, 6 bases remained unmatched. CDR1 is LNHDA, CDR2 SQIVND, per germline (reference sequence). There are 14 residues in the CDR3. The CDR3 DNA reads TGTGCCAGTCGCTGGGGGACAGGGAATTCACCCCTCCACTTT. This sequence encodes CASRWGTGNSPLHF. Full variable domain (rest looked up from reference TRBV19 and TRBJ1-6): DGGITQSPKYLFRKEGQNVTLSCEQNLNHDAMYWYRQDPGQGLRLIYYSQIVNDFQKGDIAEGYSVSREKKESFPLTVTSAQKNPTAFYLCASRWGTGNSPLHFGNGTRLTVT.

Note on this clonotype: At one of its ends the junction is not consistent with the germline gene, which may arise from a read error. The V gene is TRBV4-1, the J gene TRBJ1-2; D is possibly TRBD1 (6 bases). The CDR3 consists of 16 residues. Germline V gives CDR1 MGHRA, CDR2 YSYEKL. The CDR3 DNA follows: TGCGCCAGCCGCCAACAAGGTGTGGGGGCTCGCTATGGCTACACCTTC. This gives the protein CASRQQGVGARYGYTF.

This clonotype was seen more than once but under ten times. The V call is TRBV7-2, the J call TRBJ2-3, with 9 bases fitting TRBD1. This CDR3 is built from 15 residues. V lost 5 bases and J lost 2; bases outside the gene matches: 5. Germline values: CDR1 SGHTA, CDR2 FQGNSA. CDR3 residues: CASSLRDRATDTQYF. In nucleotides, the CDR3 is TGTGCCAGCAGCCTCCGGGACAGGGCCACAGATACGCAGTATTTT. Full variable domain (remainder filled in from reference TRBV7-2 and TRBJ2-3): GAGVSQSPSNKVTEKGKDVELRCDPISGHTALYWYRQSLGQGLEFLIYFQGNSAPDKSGLPSDRFSAERTGGSVSTLTIQRTQQEDSAVYLCASSLRDRATDTQYFGPGTRLTVL.

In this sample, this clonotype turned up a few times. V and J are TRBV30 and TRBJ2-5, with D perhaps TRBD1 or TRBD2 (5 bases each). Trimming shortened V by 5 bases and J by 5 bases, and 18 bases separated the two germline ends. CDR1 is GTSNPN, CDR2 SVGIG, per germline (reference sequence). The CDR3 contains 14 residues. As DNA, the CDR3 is TGTGCCTGGTTTCCCGGCAGGGAGAGGGAGACCCAGTACTTC. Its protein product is CAWFPGRERETQYF. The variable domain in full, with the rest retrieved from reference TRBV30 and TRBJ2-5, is SQTIHQWPATLVQPVGSPLSLECTVEGTSNPNLYWYRQAAGRGLQLLFYSVGIGQISSEVPQNLSASRPQDRQFILSSKKLLLSDSGFYLCAWFPGRERETQYFGPGTRLLVL.

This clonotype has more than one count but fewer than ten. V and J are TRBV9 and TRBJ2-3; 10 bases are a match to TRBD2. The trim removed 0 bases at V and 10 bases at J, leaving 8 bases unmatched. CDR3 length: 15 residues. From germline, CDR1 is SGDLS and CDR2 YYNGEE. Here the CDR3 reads CASSVEASGSLPQYF. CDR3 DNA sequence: TGTGCCAGCAGCGTAGAGGCTAGCGGGAGCCTCCCGCAGTATTTT. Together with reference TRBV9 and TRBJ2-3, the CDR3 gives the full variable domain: DSGVTQTPKHLITATGQRVTLRCSPRSGDLSVYWYQQSLDQGLQFLIQYYNGEERAKGNILERFSAQQFPDLHSELNLSSLELGDSALYFCASSVEASGSLPQYFGPGTRLTVL.

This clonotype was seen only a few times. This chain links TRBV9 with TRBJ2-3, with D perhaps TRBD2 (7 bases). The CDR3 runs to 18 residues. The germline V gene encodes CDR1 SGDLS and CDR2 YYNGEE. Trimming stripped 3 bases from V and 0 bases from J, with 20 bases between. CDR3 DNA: TGTGCCAGCAGCGACCCGCAGGGGACTATGACTAGCACAGATACGCAGTATTTT. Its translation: CASSDPQGTMTSTDTQYF.

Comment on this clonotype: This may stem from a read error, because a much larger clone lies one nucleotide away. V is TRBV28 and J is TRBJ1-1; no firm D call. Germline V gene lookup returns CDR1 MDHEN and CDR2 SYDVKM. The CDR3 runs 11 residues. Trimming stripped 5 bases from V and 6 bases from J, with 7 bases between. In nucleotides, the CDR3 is TGTGCCAGCAGTATCAAAGCTGAAGCTTTCTTT. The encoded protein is CASSIKAEAFF.

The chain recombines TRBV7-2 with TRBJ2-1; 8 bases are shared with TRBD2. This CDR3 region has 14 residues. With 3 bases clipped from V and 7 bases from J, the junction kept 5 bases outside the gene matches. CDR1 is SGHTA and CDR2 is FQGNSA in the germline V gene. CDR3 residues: CASSFSGRVNEQFF. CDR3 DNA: TGTGCCAGCAGCTTCAGCGGGAGAGTAAATGAGCAGTTCTTC.

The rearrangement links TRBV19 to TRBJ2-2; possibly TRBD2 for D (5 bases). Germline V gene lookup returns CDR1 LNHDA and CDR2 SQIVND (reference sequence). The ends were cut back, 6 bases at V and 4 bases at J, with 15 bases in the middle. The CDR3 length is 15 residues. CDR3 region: CASSLGSRGTGELFF. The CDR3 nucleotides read TGTGCCAGTAGCCTCGGGTCTCGGGGCACCGGGGAGCTGTTTTTT.

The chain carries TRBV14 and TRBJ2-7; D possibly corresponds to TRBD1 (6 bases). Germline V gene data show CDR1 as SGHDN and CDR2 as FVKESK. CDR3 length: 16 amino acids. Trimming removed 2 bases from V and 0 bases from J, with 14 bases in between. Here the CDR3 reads CASSQNRAVSSYEQYF. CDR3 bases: TGTGCCAGCAGCCAAAACAGGGCTGTATCCTCCTACGAGCAGTACTTC.

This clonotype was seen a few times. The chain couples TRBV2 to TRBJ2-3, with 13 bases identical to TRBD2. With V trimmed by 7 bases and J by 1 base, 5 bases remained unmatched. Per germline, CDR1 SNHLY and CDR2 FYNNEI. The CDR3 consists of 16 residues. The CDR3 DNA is TGTGCCAGCACCCTAGGGACTAGCGGGGGCACAGATACGCAGTATTTT. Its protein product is CASTLGTSGGTDTQYF.

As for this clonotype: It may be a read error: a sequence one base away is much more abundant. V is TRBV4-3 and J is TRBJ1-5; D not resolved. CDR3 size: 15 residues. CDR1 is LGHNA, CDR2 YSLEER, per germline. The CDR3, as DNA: TGCGCCAGCAGCCAAGATAGAGTTAGCAATCAGCCCCCGCATTTT. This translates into CASSQDRVSNQPPHF.

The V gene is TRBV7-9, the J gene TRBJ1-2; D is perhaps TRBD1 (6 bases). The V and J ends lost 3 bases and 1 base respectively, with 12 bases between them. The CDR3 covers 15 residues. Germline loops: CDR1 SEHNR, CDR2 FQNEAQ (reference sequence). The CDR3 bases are TGTGCCAGCAGCTTGGTGGACAGCGGTAACTATGGCTACACCTTC. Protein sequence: CASSLVDSGNYGYTF. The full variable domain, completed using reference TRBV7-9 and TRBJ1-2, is DTGVSQNPRHKITKRGQNVTFRCDPISEHNRLYWYRQTLGQGPEFLTYFQNEAQLEKSRLLSDRFSAERPKGSFSTLEIQRTEQGDSAMYLCASSLVDSGNYGYTFGSGTRLTVV.

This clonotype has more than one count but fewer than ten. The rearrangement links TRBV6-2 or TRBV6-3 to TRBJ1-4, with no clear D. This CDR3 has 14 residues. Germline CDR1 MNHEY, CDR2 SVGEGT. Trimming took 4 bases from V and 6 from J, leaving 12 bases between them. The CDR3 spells CASSFTGSDEKLFF. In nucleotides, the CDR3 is TGTGCCAGCAGTTTTACGGGGTCGGATGAAAAACTGTTTTTT.

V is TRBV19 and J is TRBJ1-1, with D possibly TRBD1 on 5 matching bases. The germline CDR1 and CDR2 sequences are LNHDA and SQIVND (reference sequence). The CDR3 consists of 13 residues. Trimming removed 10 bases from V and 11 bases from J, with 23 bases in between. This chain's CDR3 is CATRPGLSTWAFF. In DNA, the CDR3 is TGTGCCACCCGACCGGGACTCTCGACGTGGGCTTTCTTT.

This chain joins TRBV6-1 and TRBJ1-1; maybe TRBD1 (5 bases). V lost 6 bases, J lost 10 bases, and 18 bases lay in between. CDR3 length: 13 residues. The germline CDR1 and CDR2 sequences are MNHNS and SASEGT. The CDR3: CASSPRDGLGAFF. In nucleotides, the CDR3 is TGTGCCAGCAGCCCCCGGGACGGCCTAGGAGCTTTCTTT.

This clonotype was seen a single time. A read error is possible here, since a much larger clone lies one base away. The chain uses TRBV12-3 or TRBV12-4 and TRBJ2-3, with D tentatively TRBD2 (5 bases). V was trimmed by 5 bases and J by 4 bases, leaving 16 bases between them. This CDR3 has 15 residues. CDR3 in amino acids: CASSPRLPGADTQYF. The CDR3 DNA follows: TGTGCCAGCAGTCCGAGACTCCCCGGGGCAGATACGCAGTATTTT.

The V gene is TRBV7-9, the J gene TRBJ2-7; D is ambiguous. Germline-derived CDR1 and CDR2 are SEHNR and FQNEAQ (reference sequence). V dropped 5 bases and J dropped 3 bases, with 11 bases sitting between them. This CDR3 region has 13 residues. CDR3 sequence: CASSVGSFYEQYF. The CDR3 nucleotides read TGTGCCAGCAGCGTCGGCTCCTTCTACGAGCAGTACTTC.

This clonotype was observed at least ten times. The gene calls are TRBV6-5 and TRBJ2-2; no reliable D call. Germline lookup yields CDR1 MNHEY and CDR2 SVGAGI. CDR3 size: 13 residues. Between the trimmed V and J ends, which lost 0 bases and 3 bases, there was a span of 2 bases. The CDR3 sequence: CASSYSYTGELFF. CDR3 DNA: TGTGCCAGCAGTTACTCTTACACCGGGGAGCTGTTTTTT.

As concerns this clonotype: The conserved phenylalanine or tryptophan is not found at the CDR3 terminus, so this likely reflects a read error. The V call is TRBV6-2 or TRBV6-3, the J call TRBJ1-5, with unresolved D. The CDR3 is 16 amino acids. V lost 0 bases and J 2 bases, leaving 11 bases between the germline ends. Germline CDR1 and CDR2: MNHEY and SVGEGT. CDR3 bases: TGTGCCAGCAGTTACTCCGGGGTTATGGGCAATCAGCCCCAGCATTTA. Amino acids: CASSYSGVMGNQPQHL.

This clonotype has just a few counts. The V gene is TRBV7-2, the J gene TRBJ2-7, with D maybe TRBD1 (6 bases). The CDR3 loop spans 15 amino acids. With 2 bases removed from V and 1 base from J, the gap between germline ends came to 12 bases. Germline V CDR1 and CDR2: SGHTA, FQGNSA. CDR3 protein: CASSLNLGQSYEQYF. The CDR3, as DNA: TGTGCCAGCAGCTTAAACCTTGGACAGTCCTACGAGCAGTACTTC.

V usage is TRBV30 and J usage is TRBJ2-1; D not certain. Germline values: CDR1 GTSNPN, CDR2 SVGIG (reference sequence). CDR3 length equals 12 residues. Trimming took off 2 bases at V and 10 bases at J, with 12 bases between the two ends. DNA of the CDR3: TGTGCCTGGAGTCACACTTCCTGGGAGCAGTTCTTC. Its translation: CAWSHTSWEQFF.

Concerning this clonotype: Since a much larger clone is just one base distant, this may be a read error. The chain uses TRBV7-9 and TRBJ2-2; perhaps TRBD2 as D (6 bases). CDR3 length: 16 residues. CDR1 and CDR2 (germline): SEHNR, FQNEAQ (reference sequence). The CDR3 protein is CASSLAGNTNTGGLFF. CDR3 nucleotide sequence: TGTGCCAGCAGCTTAGCCGGGAACACGAACACCGGGGGGCTGTTTTTT. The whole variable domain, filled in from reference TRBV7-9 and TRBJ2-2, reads DTGVSQNPRHKITKRGQNVTFRCDPISEHNRLYWYRQTLGQGPEFLTYFQNEAQLEKSRLLSDRFSAERPKGSFSTLEIQRTEQGDSAMYLCASSLAGNTNTGGLFFGEGSRLTVL.

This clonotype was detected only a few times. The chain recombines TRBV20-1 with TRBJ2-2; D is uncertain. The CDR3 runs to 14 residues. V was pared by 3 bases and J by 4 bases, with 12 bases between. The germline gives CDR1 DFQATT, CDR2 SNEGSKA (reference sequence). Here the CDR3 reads CSASEGMGTGELFF. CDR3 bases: TGCAGTGCTAGTGAAGGGATGGGCACCGGGGAGCTGTTTTTT.

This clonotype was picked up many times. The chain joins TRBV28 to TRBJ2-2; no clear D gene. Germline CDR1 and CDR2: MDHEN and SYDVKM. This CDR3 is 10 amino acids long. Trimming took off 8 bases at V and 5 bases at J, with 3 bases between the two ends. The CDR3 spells CASGTGELFF. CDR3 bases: TGTGCCAGCGGTACCGGGGAGCTGTTTTTT. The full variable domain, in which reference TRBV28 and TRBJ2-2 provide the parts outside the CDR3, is DVKVTQSSRYLVKRTGEKVFLECVQDMDHENMFWYRQDPGLGLRLIYFSYDVKMKEKGDIPEGYSVSREKKERFSLILESASTNQTSMYLCASGTGELFFGEGSRLTVL.

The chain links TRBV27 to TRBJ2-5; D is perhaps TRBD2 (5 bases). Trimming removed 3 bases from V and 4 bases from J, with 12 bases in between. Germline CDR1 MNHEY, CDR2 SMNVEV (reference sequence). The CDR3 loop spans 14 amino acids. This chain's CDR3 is CASSLAGVGETQYF. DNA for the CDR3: TGTGCCAGCAGTTTGGCCGGGGTAGGAGAGACCCAGTACTTC.

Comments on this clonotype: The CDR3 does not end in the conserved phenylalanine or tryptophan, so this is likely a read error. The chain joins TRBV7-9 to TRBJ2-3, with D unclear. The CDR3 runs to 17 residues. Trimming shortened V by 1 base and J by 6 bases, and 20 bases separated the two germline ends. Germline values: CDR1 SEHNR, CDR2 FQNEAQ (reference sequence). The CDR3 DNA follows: TGTGCCAGCAGCTTAGTAGGAGTGAGCCGCGAGGAGGATACGCAGTATATT. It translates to CASSLVGVSREEDTQYI.